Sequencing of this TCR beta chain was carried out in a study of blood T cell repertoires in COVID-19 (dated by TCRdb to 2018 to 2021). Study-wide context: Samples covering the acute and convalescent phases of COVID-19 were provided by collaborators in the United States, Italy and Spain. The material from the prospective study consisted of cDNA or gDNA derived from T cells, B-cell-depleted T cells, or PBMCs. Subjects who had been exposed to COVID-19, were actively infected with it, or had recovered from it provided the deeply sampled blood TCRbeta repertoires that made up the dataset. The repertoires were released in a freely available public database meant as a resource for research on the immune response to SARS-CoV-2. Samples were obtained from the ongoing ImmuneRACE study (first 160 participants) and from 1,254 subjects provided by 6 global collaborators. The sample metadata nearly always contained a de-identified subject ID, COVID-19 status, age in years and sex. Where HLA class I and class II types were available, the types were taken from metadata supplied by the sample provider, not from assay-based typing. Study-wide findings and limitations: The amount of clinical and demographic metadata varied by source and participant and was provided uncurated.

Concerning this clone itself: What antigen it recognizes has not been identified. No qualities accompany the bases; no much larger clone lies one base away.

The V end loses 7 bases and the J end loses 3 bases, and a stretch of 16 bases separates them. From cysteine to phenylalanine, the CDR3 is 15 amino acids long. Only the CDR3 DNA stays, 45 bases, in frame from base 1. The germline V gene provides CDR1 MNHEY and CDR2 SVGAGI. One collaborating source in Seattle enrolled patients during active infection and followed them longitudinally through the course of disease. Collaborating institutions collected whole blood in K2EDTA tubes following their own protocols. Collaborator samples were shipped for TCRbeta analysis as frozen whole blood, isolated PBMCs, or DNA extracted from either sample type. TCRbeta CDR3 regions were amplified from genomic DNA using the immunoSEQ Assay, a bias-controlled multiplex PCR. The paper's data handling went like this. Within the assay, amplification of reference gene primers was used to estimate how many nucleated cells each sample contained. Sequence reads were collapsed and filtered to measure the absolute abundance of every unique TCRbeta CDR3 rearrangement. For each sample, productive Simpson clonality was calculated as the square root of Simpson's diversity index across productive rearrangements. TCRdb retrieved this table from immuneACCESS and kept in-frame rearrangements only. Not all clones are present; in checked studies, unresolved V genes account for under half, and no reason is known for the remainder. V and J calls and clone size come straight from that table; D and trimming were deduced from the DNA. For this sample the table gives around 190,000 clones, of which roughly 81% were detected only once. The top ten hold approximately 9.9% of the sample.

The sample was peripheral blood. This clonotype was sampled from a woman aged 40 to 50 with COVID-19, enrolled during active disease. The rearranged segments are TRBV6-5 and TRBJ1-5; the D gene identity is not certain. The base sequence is TGTGCCAGCAATCTCGAGCGGGAATTCAATCAGCCCCAGCATTTT. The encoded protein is CASNLEREFNQPQHF.